The 30 T cell receptor beta chains below were found in one sample sequenced in a study of CD8+ T cells in alopecia areata. Regarding treatment: oral pan-JAK inhibitor, 5-10 mg twice daily. Sequencing templates came from extracted RNA that was reverse transcribed into cDNA. Profiled with immunoSEQ multiplex PCR; TCRdb holds only in-frame clones, not every one. The sample lists 120,000 or so clones; roughly 57% were seen once. Material: CD4+ T cells sorted from blood, obtained at week 4, from a patient treated with tofacitinib. Receptor source: a human donor with alopecia areata.

The chain joins TRBV14 to TRBJ1-2; possible D gene TRBD1, 6 bases. Germline CDR1 reads SGHDN; CDR2 reads FVKESK. V was cut by 0 bases and J by 6 bases, with 14 bases left in between. The CDR3 has 15 residues. CDR3 loop: CASSQDLGGPDGYTF. The CDR3 bases are TGTGCCAGCAGCCAAGATCTCGGGGGGCCTGATGGCTACACCTTC.

V gene TRBV15 combines with J gene TRBJ2-3; D might be TRBD1 (5 bases). Trimming stripped 1 base from V and 0 bases from J, with 11 bases between. From germline, CDR1 is LNHNV and CDR2 YYDKDF (reference sequence). The CDR3 contains 16 residues. CDR3 loop: CATSRGTKASTDTQYF. The CDR3 DNA sequence: TGTGCCACCAGCAGAGGGACAAAAGCTAGCACAGATACGCAGTATTTT.

V and J are TRBV29-1 and TRBJ1-2; 8 bases are a match to TRBD1. V lost 3 bases to trimming and J lost 8 bases; unmatched junction nucleotides: 8. Germline loops: CDR1 SQVTM, CDR2 ANQGSEA. The CDR3 loop spans 13 amino acids. In nucleotides, the CDR3 is TGCAGCGTTGAGCGAGACAGGGGTCTCGGCTACACCTTC. Its translation: CSVERDRGLGYTF.

This chain uses TRBV18 with TRBJ1-3; D remains ambiguous. The CDR3 contains 16 residues. Per the germline V gene, CDR1 is KGHSH and CDR2 is LQKENI. V lost 2 bases to trimming and J lost 0 bases, with 11 bases between them. Here the CDR3 DNA reads TGTGCCAGCTCACCAAGGTACAGCCCCTCTGGAAACACCATATATTTT. Translation gives CASSPRYSPSGNTIYF.

The chain employs TRBV29-1 and TRBJ2-3; the match to TRBD1 covers 9 bases. Germline trimming cut 7 bases from V and 3 bases from J; bases unmatched to any gene: 5. Germline assignment: CDR1 SQVTM and CDR2 ANQGSEA. The CDR3 totals 13 residues. The CDR3 region is CSGTGAGTDTQYF. The CDR3 DNA reads as TGCAGCGGGACAGGGGCGGGTACAGATACGCAGTATTTT.

V and J are TRBV6-5 and TRBJ1-6; tentatively, D is TRBD1 (5 bases). Trimming pared 10 bases from V and 7 bases from J, leaving 14 bases between. Germline V gives CDR1 MNHEY, CDR2 SVGAGI. The length of the CDR3 is 13 residues. This chain's CDR3 is CATRQSSNSPLHF. The CDR3 DNA reads TGTGCCACCCGACAGTCTAGCAATTCACCCCTCCACTTT.

The chain has TRBV10-3 and TRBJ1-1; D possibly corresponds to TRBD1 (6 bases). Germline CDR1 ENHRY, CDR2 SYGVKD. Trimming left V 11 bases short and J 0 bases short, with 10 bases between. The CDR3 is 12 residues long. The CDR3 protein is CAVGQLNTEAFF. CDR3 in DNA: TGTGCCGTAGGACAGTTGAACACTGAAGCTTTCTTT.

The chain joins TRBV29-1 to TRBJ1-1, with D hard to call. V lost 6 bases and J lost 2, with 13 bases in between. Germline V CDR1 and CDR2: SQVTM, ANQGSEA. This CDR3 is 13 amino acids long. The DNA for the CDR3 is TGCAGCGTGACCACGGGCCCTAACACTGAAGCTTTCTTT. This translates into CSVTTGPNTEAFF.

Here the CDR3 DNA reads TGTGCCAGCAGTCGACTTTCGGTTCCAGGGGATAGCAATCAGCCCCAGCATTTT. This translates into CASSRLSVPGDSNQPQHF. The chain joins TRBV25-1 to TRBJ1-5; tentatively, D is TRBD1 (6 bases). CDR1 is MGHDK and CDR2 is SYGVNS in the germline V gene. V lost 5 bases and J lost 0, with 20 bases in between. The CDR3 totals 18 residues.

The CDR3 is CATSYSGGVDTQYF. CDR3 sequence (DNA): TGTGCCACCAGCTATAGCGGGGGGGTAGATACGCAGTATTTT. The chain uses TRBV15 and TRBJ2-3, with 11 nucleotides matching TRBD2. The CDR3 loop spans 14 amino acids. J lost 5 bases, V lost 5 bases, and 3 bases had no gene match. CDR1 and CDR2 (germline): LNHNV, YYDKDF (reference sequence).

This clone has just a few counts. This rearrangement joins TRBV2 to TRBJ2-7; D ambiguous. Germline-derived CDR1 and CDR2 are SNHLY and FYNNEI. The CDR3 is 10 residues long. Between the trimmed V and J ends, which lost 8 bases and 6 bases, there was a span of 8 bases. The CDR3 DNA reads TGTGCCAGCCTGATAGGCGAGCAGTACTTC. The encoded protein is CASLIGEQYF.

The CDR3 region is CASSPRTSGAYEQYF. For the CDR3, the DNA is TGTGCCAGCAGCCCTCGGACTAGCGGTGCCTACGAGCAGTACTTC. The chain employs TRBV9 and TRBJ2-7; TRBD2 aligns across 10 bases. Germline assignment: CDR1 SGDLS and CDR2 YYNGEE. The CDR3 has 15 amino acids. Germline trimming cut 4 bases from V and 2 bases from J; bases unmatched to any gene: 6.

The V gene is TRBV6-6, the J gene TRBJ1-5; D might be TRBD1 (6 bases). Looked up from germline, CDR1 is MNHNY and CDR2 is SVGAGI (reference sequence). The CDR3 has 14 residues. Trimming took 0 bases from V and 7 from J, leaving 10 bases between them. CDR3 region: CASSYSGRGQPQHF. In nucleotides, the CDR3 is TGTGCCAGCAGTTACTCGGGAAGGGGGCAGCCCCAGCATTTT.

The rearrangement joins TRBV5-6 to TRBJ2-6; TRBD1 matches at 7 bases. The V segment lost 4 bases and the J segment 2 bases; nucleotides outside the gene matches: 3. CDR3 length: 15 amino acids. Germline V gene data show CDR1 as SGHDT and CDR2 as YYEEEE. In DNA, the CDR3 is TGTGCCAGCAGCGAAGGGGGCGCTGGGGCCAACGTCCTGACTTTC. Its protein is CASSEGGAGANVLTF.

This clone was counted once. V gene TRBV4-3 combines with J gene TRBJ2-5, with 9 bases identical to TRBD1. The germline gives CDR1 LGHNA, CDR2 YSLEER. This CDR3 spans 14 amino acids. The J segment lost 4 bases and the V segment lost 4 bases, leaving 4 bases of the junction unmatched. CDR3 nucleotide sequence: TGCGCCAGCAGCCGAGGGACAGGGATAGAGACCCAGTACTTC. It yields the protein CASSRGTGIETQYF.

The rearrangement joins TRBV10-3 to TRBJ2-7, with D tentatively TRBD2 (6 bases). CDR3 length: 14 residues. Per germline, CDR1 ENHRY and CDR2 SYGVKD. The V and J ends lost 0 bases and 6 bases respectively, with 12 bases between them. Here the CDR3 DNA reads TGTGCCATCAGTGAGTCTTTTGGAGGGGCCGAGCAGTACTTC. It encodes CAISESFGGAEQYF.

This chain uses TRBV14 with TRBJ2-1; perhaps TRBD2 as D (5 bases). Germline V gene lookup returns CDR1 SGHDN and CDR2 FVKESK. With 0 bases removed from V and 6 bases from J, the gap between germline ends came to 9 bases. This CDR3 spans 14 amino acids. For the CDR3, the DNA is TGTGCCAGCAGCCAAGATTCGGGGATCAATGAGCAGTTCTTC. Translating gives CASSQDSGINEQFF.

The genes are TRBV18 and TRBJ2-2, with D perhaps matching TRBD2 (5 bases). The V end lost 3 bases, the J end lost 3 bases, and 11 bases lay between the germline ends. CDR1 KGHSH and CDR2 LQKENI come from the germline V gene. CDR3 length equals 15 residues. The CDR3 region has the DNA TGTGCCAGCTCACCGTCCTACGGGGACACCGGGGAGCTGTTTTTT. It specifies CASSPSYGDTGELFF.

This chain uses TRBV2 with TRBJ2-3, with D possibly matching TRBD2 (6 bases). The length of the CDR3 is 15 residues. The germline V gene encodes CDR1 SNHLY and CDR2 FYNNEI. The V end was cut by 5 bases, the J end by 1 base, with 13 bases between. The chain's CDR3 is CASSPLASGTDTQYF. CDR3 sequence (DNA): TGTGCCAGCAGTCCACTAGCTTCAGGCACAGATACGCAGTATTTT.

This chain joins TRBV19 and TRBJ1-5, with D unclear. This CDR3 has 15 residues. CDR1 and CDR2 from the germline V gene are LNHDA and SQIVND (reference sequence). The germline V and J ends were trimmed by 4 bases and 0 bases, with 10 bases remaining between them. CDR3 residues: CASSREYNSNQPQHF. The CDR3 nucleotides read TGTGCCAGTAGTAGGGAGTATAATAGCAATCAGCCCCAGCATTTT. The variable domain in full, with the rest retrieved from reference TRBV19 and TRBJ1-5, is DGGITQSPKYLFRKEGQNVTLSCEQNLNHDAMYWYRQDPGQGLRLIYYSQIVNDFQKGDIAEGYSVSREKKESFPLTVTSAQKNPTAFYLCASSREYNSNQPQHFGDGTRLSIL.

This clone was found a few times. The rearrangement uses TRBV29-1 and TRBJ2-7; unclear D gene. Germline-derived CDR1 and CDR2 are SQVTM and ANQGSEA. This CDR3 has 11 residues. Trimming pared 6 bases from V and 4 bases from J, leaving 10 bases between. The chain's CDR3 is CSVRTGYEQYF. CDR3 in DNA: TGCAGCGTGAGGACGGGTTACGAGCAGTACTTC.

This clone was seen just once. This rearrangement joins TRBV19 to TRBJ2-4, with D possibly TRBD1 on 6 matching bases. The V and J ends lost 6 bases and 4 bases respectively, with 10 bases between them. CDR1 LNHDA and CDR2 SQIVND come from the germline V gene (reference sequence). The CDR3 is made up of 13 amino acids. CDR3 sequence: CASSLDRKNIQYF. DNA for the CDR3: TGTGCCAGTAGCCTGGACAGAAAAAACATTCAGTACTTC.

V usage is TRBV4-3 and J usage is TRBJ2-5; a weak D match, TRBD1 (5 bases). The CDR3 length is 15 residues. From germline, CDR1 is LGHNA and CDR2 YSLEER. V dropped 3 bases and J dropped 5 bases, with 16 bases sitting between them. DNA of the CDR3: TGCGCCAGCAGCCAGACCATCCAGGGCATGGAGACCCAGTACTTC. Translated: CASSQTIQGMETQYF.

This clone has a handful of counts. The CDR3 loop is CAWSRNSYNEQFF. As DNA, the CDR3 is TGTGCCTGGAGCAGGAACTCCTACAATGAGCAGTTCTTC. The gene calls are TRBV30 and TRBJ2-1; D is undetermined. V lost 3 bases, J lost 0 bases, and 6 bases lay in between. Germline values: CDR1 GTSNPN, CDR2 SVGIG (reference sequence). The CDR3 length is 13 residues.

The genes are TRBV4-1 and TRBJ2-4; 10 nucleotides agree with TRBD1. Per germline, CDR1 MGHRA and CDR2 YSYEKL. The length of the CDR3 is 15 residues. V lost 0 bases, J lost 7 bases, and 3 bases stayed unmatched. The CDR3 DNA reads TGCGCCAGCAGCCAAGAGGGACAGGGGTGGAACATTCAGTACTTC. Encoded protein: CASSQEGQGWNIQYF.

The chain joins TRBV4-1 to TRBJ2-1; possible D gene TRBD1, 6 bases. V dropped 0 bases and J dropped 2 bases, with 8 bases sitting between them. CDR1 is MGHRA, CDR2 YSYEKL, per germline. This CDR3 has 15 residues. This CDR3 reads CASSQDGTPYNEQFF. DNA of the CDR3: TGCGCCAGCAGCCAAGATGGGACACCCTACAATGAGCAGTTCTTC.

The rearrangement links TRBV7-2 to TRBJ1-5; D unresolved. Trimming removed 1 base at V and 4 bases at J, with 11 bases between. In germline, CDR1 is SGHTA, CDR2 FQGNSA. The CDR3 has 15 residues. The DNA of the CDR3 is TGTGCCAGCAGCTTAGAACCCTCTCGGAATCAGCCCCAGCATTTT. It specifies CASSLEPSRNQPQHF.

J is TRBJ1-2 and V is TRBV6-5; no firm D call. Trimming shortened V by 6 bases and J by 2 bases, and 7 bases separated the two germline ends. This CDR3 has 12 residues. Germline loops: CDR1 MNHEY, CDR2 SVGAGI. The CDR3 reads CASRLGNYGYTF. CDR3 coding DNA: TGTGCCAGCAGGTTGGGGAACTATGGCTACACCTTC.

This clone was detected a few times. The chain uses TRBV6-1 and TRBJ2-5; D remains ambiguous. Per germline, CDR1 MNHNS and CDR2 SASEGT. The CDR3 is made up of 13 amino acids. V lost 5 bases and J 2 bases, leaving 9 bases between the germline ends. CDR3: CASSPVRQETQYF. CDR3 DNA sequence: TGTGCCAGCAGTCCGGTAAGGCAAGAGACCCAGTACTTC.

This clone was counted between two and nine times. The J gene is TRBJ1-1, the V gene TRBV23-1; no clear D gene. TRBV23-1 is annotated as an ORF whose role is uncertain. V lost 5 bases to trimming and J lost 0 bases, with 10 bases between them. CDR3 length: 14 residues. The CDR3 here is CASSNGWMNTEAFF. The CDR3 coding sequence is TGCGCCAGCAGTAACGGTTGGATGAACACTGAAGCTTTCTTT.